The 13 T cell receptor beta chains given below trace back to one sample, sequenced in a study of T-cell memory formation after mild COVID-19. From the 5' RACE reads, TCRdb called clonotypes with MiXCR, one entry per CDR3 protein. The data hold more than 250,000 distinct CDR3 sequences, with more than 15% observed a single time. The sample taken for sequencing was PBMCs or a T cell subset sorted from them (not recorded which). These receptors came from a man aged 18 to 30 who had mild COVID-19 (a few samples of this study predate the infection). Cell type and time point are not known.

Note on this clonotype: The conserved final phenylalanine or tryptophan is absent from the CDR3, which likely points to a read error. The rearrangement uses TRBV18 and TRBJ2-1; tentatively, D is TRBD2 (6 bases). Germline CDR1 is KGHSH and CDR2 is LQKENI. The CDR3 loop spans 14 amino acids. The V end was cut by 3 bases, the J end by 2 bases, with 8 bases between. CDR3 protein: CASSPEGPYNEQFL. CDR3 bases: TGTGCCAGCTCACCGGAGGGACCCTACAATGAGCAGTTCTTA.

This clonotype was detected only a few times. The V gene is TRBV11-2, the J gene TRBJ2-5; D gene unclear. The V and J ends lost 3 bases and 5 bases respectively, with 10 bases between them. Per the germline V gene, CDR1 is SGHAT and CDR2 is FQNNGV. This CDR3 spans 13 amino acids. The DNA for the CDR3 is TGTGCCAGCAGCTTTCGACGTCCTGAGACCCAGTACTTC. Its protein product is CASSFRRPETQYF. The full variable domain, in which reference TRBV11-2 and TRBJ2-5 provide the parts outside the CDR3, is EAGVAQSPRYKIIEKRQSVAFWCNPISGHATLYWYQQILGQGPKLLIQFQNNGVVDDSQLPKDRFSAERLKGVDSTLKIQPAKLEDSAVYLCASSFRRPETQYFGPGTRLLVL.

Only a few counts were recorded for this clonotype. CDR3 region: CASSEDGSGYTDTQYF. The CDR3 DNA reads TGTGCCAGCAGTGAAGATGGTAGCGGATACACAGATACGCAGTATTTT. V and J are TRBV6-1 and TRBJ2-3; a weak D match, TRBD2 (6 bases). The CDR3 totals 16 residues. CDR1 and CDR2 (germline): MNHNS, SASEGT. Trimming took 1 base from V and 2 from J, leaving 13 bases between them.

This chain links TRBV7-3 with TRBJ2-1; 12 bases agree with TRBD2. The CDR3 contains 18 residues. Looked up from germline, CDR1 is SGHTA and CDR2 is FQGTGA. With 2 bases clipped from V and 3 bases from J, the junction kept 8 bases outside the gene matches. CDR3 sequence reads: CASSLVLAGGPGYNEQFF. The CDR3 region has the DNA TGTGCCAGCAGCTTAGTGCTAGCGGGGGGGCCCGGCTACAATGAGCAGTTCTTC.

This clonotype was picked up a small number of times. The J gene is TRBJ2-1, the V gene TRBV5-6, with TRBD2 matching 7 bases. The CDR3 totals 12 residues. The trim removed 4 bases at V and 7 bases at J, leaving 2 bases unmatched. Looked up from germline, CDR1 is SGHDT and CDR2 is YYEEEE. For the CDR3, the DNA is TGTGCCAGCAGCCGGGAGGCTAATGAGCAGTTCTTC. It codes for CASSREANEQFF. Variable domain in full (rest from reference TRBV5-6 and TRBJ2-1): DAGVTQSPTHLIKTRGQQVTLRCSPKSGHDTVSWYQQALGQGPQFIFQYYEEEERQRGNFPDRFSGHQFPNYSSELNVNALLLGDSALYLCASSREANEQFFGPGTRLTVL.

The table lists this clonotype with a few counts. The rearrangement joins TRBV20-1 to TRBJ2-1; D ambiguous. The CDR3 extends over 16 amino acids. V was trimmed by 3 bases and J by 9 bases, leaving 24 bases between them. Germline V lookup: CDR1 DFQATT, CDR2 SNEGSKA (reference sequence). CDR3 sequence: CSASLATAHPPGEQFF. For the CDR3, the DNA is TGCAGTGCTAGCCTGGCGACGGCGCACCCCCCCGGTGAGCAGTTCTTC.

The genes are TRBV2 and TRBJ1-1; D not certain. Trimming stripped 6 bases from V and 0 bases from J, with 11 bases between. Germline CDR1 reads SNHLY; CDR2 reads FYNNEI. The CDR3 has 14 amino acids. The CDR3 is CASRIALVNTEAFF. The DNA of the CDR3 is TGTGCCAGCAGGATAGCTCTGGTGAACACTGAAGCTTTCTTT.

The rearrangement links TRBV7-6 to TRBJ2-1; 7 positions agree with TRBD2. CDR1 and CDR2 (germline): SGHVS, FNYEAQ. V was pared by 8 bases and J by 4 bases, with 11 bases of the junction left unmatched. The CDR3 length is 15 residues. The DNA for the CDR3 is TGTGCCAGCTCCGACGGGCCTAGCGGTTACAATGAGCAGTTCTTC. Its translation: CASSDGPSGYNEQFF.

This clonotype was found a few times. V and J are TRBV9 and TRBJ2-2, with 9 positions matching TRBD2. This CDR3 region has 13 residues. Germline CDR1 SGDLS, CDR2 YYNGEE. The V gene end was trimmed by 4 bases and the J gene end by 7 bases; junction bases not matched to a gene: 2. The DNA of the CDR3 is TGTGCCAGCAGCAAGACTAGCGGCGGGGAGCTGTTTTTT. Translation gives CASSKTSGGELFF.

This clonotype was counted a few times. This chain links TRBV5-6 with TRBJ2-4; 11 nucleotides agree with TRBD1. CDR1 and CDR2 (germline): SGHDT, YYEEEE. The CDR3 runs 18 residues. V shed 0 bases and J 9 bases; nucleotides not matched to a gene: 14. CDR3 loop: CASSLEIGQGARESIQYF. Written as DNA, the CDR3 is TGTGCCAGCAGCTTGGAAATCGGACAGGGGGCGCGGGAAAGCATTCAGTACTTC.

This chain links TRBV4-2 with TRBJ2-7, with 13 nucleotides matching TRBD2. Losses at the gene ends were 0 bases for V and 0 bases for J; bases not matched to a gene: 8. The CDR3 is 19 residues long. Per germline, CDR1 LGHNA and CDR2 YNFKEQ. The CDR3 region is CASSQDPRLAGGFSYEQYF. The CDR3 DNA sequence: TGTGCCAGCAGCCAAGATCCCCGACTAGCGGGGGGTTTCTCCTACGAGCAGTACTTC.

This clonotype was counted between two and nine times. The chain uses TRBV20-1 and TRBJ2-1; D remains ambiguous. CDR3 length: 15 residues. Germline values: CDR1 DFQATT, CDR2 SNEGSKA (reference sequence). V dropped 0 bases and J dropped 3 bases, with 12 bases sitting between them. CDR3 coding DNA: TGCAGTGCTAGAGAAGAGTCGGGCCACTACAATGAGCAGTTCTTC. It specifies CSAREESGHYNEQFF.

The CDR3 DNA follows: TGTGCCAGTAAGAGTTCCGGGCTGGTTTTTGGTGGCACTGAAGCTTTCTTT. This encodes CASKSSGLVFGGTEAFF. The J gene is TRBJ1-1, the V gene TRBV19; D gene unclear. V was shortened by 7 bases and J by 4 bases, with 25 bases between the two germline ends. Germline V CDR1 and CDR2: LNHDA, SQIVND (reference sequence). This CDR3 is 17 amino acids long.